Described below is a single T cell receptor beta chain sequence and its context. These data belong to a study of control samples from healthy donors and cancer patients. The table came from immunoSEQ multiplex PCR; TCRdb's copy has only in-frame clones and leaves some out. The repertoire has 90,000 to 150,000 clones, 89% of them found once; the top ten carry less than 40%. The germline V gene encodes CDR1 LNHDA and CDR2 SQIVND (reference sequence). This CDR3 region has 15 residues. V gave up 8 bases and J gave up 3 bases, with 19 bases separating them. V and J are TRBV19 and TRBJ1-1, with D tentatively TRBD1 (6 bases). Source material: blood. The TCR comes from a man aged 50 to 59 in good health. This CDR3 is CASAYLAQGHTEAFF. In DNA, the CDR3 is TGTGCCAGTGCGTACTTGGCACAGGGTCACACTGAAGCTTTCTTT.